The TCR beta chain under discussion was sequenced for a study of control samples from healthy donors and cancer patients. Germline loops: CDR1 SGHVS, CDR2 FNYEAQ. CDR3 size: 18 residues. V gave up 5 bases and J gave up 4 bases, with 25 bases separating them. Sequencing was performed with immunoSEQ multiplex PCR; in TCRdb, only in-frame clones are kept and a portion is missing. This table holds about 120,000 clones, over 75% found once. This TCR was sampled from a woman aged 45-59 years with colorectal cancer. Sequenced: PBMCs. V gene TRBV7-6 combines with J gene TRBJ2-3; D ambiguous. CDR3 sequence: CASSALFGGISGPDTQYF. CDR3 coding DNA: TGTGCCAGCAGCGCCTTGTTTGGTGGGATCTCCGGCCCAGATACGCAGTATTTT.